A few counts support the clone carrying this T cell receptor beta chain. The authors extracted RNA and reverse transcribed it into cDNA as the sequencing template. TCRdb's table, derived via immunoSEQ multiplex PCR, lists solely in-frame clones and lacks some. This table holds around 270,000 clones, over 45% found once. This sample was included in a study of CD8+ T cells in alopecia areata. Indicated treatment: oral pan-JAK inhibitor, 5-10 mg twice daily. V shed 4 bases and J 7 bases; nucleotides not matched to a gene: 4. Germline V gives CDR1 SQVTM, CDR2 ANQGSEA. This CDR3 is 12 amino acids long. This TCR was recovered from a human donor with alopecia areata. The V call is TRBV29-1, the J call TRBJ1-1; 9 positions match TRBD1. This specimen consisted of CD4+ T cells sorted from blood, obtained at week 24, from a patient treated with tofacitinib. This CDR3 reads CSVVTGGGEAFF. As DNA, the CDR3 is TGCAGCGTTGTCACAGGGGGCGGTGAAGCTTTCTTT.